The source of this T cell receptor (beta chain) is a study of post-analysis software for immune sequencing data. Unique molecular identifiers featured in each of the TCR beta cDNA libraries. TCRdb itself ran the PCR reads through MiXCR, one entry per CDR3 protein. Among about 770,000 distinct CDR3 sequences listed, roughly 50% were seen once. From germline, CDR1 is MNHNY and CDR2 SVGAGI (reference sequence). The CDR3 is 15 residues long. Study results and caveats: Strong co-clustering by F measure was evident for samples that had been prepared in the same batch. Patients had higher frequencies than controls of roughly five TRBV segments, including TRBV5-6, TRBV5-1 and TRBV20-1.

About this clonotype: What it binds is unknown.

The chain employs TRBV6-6 and TRBJ2-1; D may be TRBD1 or TRBD2 (7 bases each). The assigned J gene may be wrong: the sequence end matches TRBJ2-7 better. Sequenced: blood. The TCR comes from a girl under 18 with multiple sclerosis. This chain's CDR3 is CASSDSTGRVGEQYF. The CDR3 coding sequence is TGTGCCAGCAGTGATTCGACAGGGAGGGTTGGCGAGCAGTACTTC.